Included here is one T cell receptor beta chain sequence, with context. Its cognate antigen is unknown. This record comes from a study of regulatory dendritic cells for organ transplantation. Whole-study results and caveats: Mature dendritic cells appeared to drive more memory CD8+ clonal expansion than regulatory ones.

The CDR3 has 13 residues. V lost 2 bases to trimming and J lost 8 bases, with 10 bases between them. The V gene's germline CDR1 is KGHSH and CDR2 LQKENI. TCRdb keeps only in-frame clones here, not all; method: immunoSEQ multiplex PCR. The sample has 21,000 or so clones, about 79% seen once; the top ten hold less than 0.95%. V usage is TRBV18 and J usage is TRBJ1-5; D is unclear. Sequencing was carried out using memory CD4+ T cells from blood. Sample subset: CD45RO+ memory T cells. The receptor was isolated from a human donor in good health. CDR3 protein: CASSPGYEEPQHF. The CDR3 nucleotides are TGTGCCAGCTCACCAGGGTACGAGGAGCCCCAGCATTTT.